The 32 T cell receptor beta chains below come from one sample, sequenced in a study of T cell repertoires in cytomegalovirus infection. The antigens for these receptors are not known. TCRdb re-derived calls from the reads in MiXCR, one entry per CDR3 protein. The sample has approximately 990,000 distinct CDR3 sequences, around 31% seen once. Material: cultured CD8+ T cells from PBMCs, obtained from culture after CMV antigen stimulation. These receptors all come from a human donor in good health (CMV status not recorded). Some clones in this sample may be carry-over from other donors' samples.

This clonotype was counted at least ten times. V gene TRBV7-9 combines with J gene TRBJ2-1; 9 positions match TRBD2. Trimming cost V 3 bases and J 3 bases; bases outside gene matches: 3. CDR1 and CDR2 from the germline V gene are SEHNR and FQNEAQ (reference sequence). The CDR3 is 15 amino acids. The CDR3 DNA reads as TGTGCCAGCAGCTTTAGCGGGGGACGCTACAATGAGCAGTTCTTC. It specifies CASSFSGGRYNEQFF.

The CDR3 loop reads CASSQGAVDTEAFF. The CDR3, as DNA: TGCGCCAGCAGCCAGGGGGCTGTGGACACTGAAGCTTTCTTT. The J gene is TRBJ1-1, the V gene TRBV4-1; tentatively, D is TRBD1 (6 bases). V shed 3 bases and J shed 3 bases, with 11 bases lying between them. The CDR3 runs to 14 residues. The V gene's germline CDR1 is MGHRA and CDR2 YSYEKL.

There are a few counts of this clonotype. The chain employs TRBV28 and TRBJ1-6, with D hard to call. Germline V gene sequence: CDR1 MDHEN, CDR2 SYDVKM. The CDR3 runs to 15 residues. The V gene lost 3 bases and the J gene lost 8 bases, with 14 bases spanning the gap. DNA of the CDR3: TGTGCCAGCAGTTTTCTCGGGGAAGTCTATTCACCCCTCCACTTT. Translating gives CASSFLGEVYSPLHF.

This clonotype was counted at least ten times. The chain carries TRBV20-1 and TRBJ1-2; 9 nucleotides align to TRBD1. The trim removed 8 bases at V and 7 bases at J, leaving 8 bases unmatched. Germline-derived CDR1 and CDR2 are DFQATT and SNEGSKA (reference sequence). This CDR3 contains 12 residues. As DNA, the CDR3 is TGCAGTCGCCCGGACAGGGGAGCTGGCTACACCTTC. It codes for CSRPDRGAGYTF.

This sequence joins TRBV19 and TRBJ2-4, with D perhaps TRBD1 or TRBD2 (6 bases each). CDR3 length: 16 residues. Germline CDR1 is LNHDA and CDR2 is SQIVND (reference sequence). With 6 bases removed from V and 4 bases from J, the gap between germline ends came to 19 bases. CDR3 bases: TGTGCCAGTAGAAGGGGGGCCGGAGGATGGAAAAACATTCAGTACTTC. This encodes CASRRGAGGWKNIQYF. Variable domain in full (rest from reference TRBV19 and TRBJ2-4): DGGITQSPKYLFRKEGQNVTLSCEQNLNHDAMYWYRQDPGQGLRLIYYSQIVNDFQKGDIAEGYSVSREKKESFPLTVTSAQKNPTAFYLCASRRGAGGWKNIQYFGAGTRLSVL.

This clonotype occurred many times. This sequence joins TRBV7-3 and TRBJ2-1, with D hard to call. The CDR3 spans 15 residues. Trimming took off 0 bases at V and 8 bases at J, with 14 bases between the two ends. Germline V lookup: CDR1 SGHTA, CDR2 FQGTGA. CDR3 nucleotide sequence: TGTGCCAGCAGCTTAACTGGTCAAAGAATGTATGAGCAGTTCTTC. It is translated as CASSLTGQRMYEQFF. Complete variable domain (other parts from reference TRBV7-3 and TRBJ2-1): GAGVSQTPSNKVTEKGKYVELRCDPISGHTALYWYRQSLGQGPEFLIYFQGTGAADDSGLPNDRFFAVRPEGSVSTLKIQRTERGDSAVYLCASSLTGQRMYEQFFGPGTRLTVL.

This clonotype was counted many times. The genes are TRBV27 and TRBJ1-1; no firm D call. V gave up 1 base and J gave up 1 base, with 7 bases separating them. Germline lookup yields CDR1 MNHEY and CDR2 SMNVEV (reference sequence). The CDR3 runs 14 residues. CDR3 amino acids: CASSLLSGNTEAFF. The CDR3 nucleotides are TGTGCCAGCAGTTTATTGTCAGGGAACACTGAAGCTTTCTTT.

This clonotype was detected many times. The V call is TRBV7-9, the J call TRBJ2-5; the match to TRBD2 covers 9 bases. The germline gives CDR1 SEHNR, CDR2 FQNEAQ (reference sequence). The CDR3 totals 15 residues. Unmatched junction bases numbered 9, after V lost 5 bases and J lost 5 bases. CDR3 DNA sequence: TGTGCCAGCAGCCAAACGCGGGGGGGCCTCGAGACCCAGTACTTC. It encodes CASSQTRGGLETQYF.

The gene calls are TRBV7-6 and TRBJ2-3, with 7 bases lining up with TRBD1. Germline V gene data show CDR1 as SGHVS and CDR2 as FNYEAQ. With V trimmed by 5 bases and J by 1 base, 6 bases remained unmatched. This CDR3 spans 15 amino acids. The CDR3 nucleotides are TGTGCCAGCAGCCCCGGGACAGACCGCACAGATACGCAGTATTTT. This gives the protein CASSPGTDRTDTQYF.

The rearrangement links TRBV10-2 to TRBJ2-1, with D tentatively TRBD2 (6 bases). CDR3 length: 14 amino acids. Deletions cut 7 bases from V and 6 bases from J, with 16 bases between. Looked up from germline, CDR1 is WSHSY and CDR2 is SAAADI. CDR3 protein: CASNGGQGFNEQFF. DNA for the CDR3: TGCGCCAGCAACGGAGGGCAGGGCTTCAATGAGCAGTTCTTC.

The chain uses TRBV20-1 and TRBJ2-1, with TRBD2 matching 13 bases. With 7 bases clipped from V and 0 bases from J, the junction kept 6 bases outside the gene matches. The CDR3 spans 16 residues. Germline CDR1 DFQATT, CDR2 SNEGSKA (reference sequence). CDR3 protein: CSVPGLAGNSYNEQFF. CDR3 coding DNA: TGCAGTGTCCCGGGACTAGCGGGGAACTCCTACAATGAGCAGTTCTTC.

The chain combines TRBV7-3 with TRBJ1-5; a possible D gene is TRBD1 (5 bases). This CDR3 has 19 amino acids. With 5 bases removed from V and 8 bases from J, the gap between germline ends came to 31 bases. Germline V gene data show CDR1 as SGHTA and CDR2 as FQGTGA. CDR3 bases: TGTGCCAGCAGCCCGTGGTGTGTCAGGGCCATAAACGCCTACGAGCCCCAGCATTTT. Translating gives CASSPWCVRAINAYEPQHF.

CDR3 in DNA: TGTGCCAGCAGTGCCCCCATAACCGGGACTTCCGAAACCGGGGAGCTGTTTTTT. As protein: CASSAPITGTSETGELFF. V and J are TRBV2 and TRBJ2-2; D is possibly TRBD2 (6 bases). CDR3 length: 18 amino acids. Looked up from germline, CDR1 is SNHLY and CDR2 is FYNNEI. V was trimmed by 4 bases and J by 5 bases, leaving 23 bases between them.

This clonotype occurred a few times. The chain couples TRBV4-2 to TRBJ2-7; D call uncertain. Trimming removed 0 bases at V and 0 bases at J, with 12 bases between. The CDR3 covers 16 residues. Germline-derived CDR1 and CDR2 are LGHNA and YNFKEQ. CDR3 DNA sequence: TGTGCCAGCAGCCAAGAAGTTAGTGACAACTCCTACGAGCAGTACTTC. This encodes CASSQEVSDNSYEQYF.

The genes are TRBV7-9 and TRBJ2-5; possible D gene TRBD2, 7 bases. V was trimmed by 5 bases and J by 1 base, leaving 14 bases between them. The CDR3 loop spans 15 amino acids. Germline lookup yields CDR1 SEHNR and CDR2 FQNEAQ (reference sequence). CDR3 in amino acids: CASSAQGRGQETQYF. CDR3 bases: TGTGCCAGCAGCGCCCAGGGGAGGGGCCAAGAGACCCAGTACTTC.

The CDR3 DNA sequence: TGTGCCAGTAGTATAGATCCATCGATACAAGAGACCCAGTACTTC. Translating gives CASSIDPSIQETQYF. The chain has TRBV19 and TRBJ2-5; D gene uncertain. This CDR3 is 15 amino acids long. Trimming cost V 0 bases and J 2 bases, with 10 bases left between them. Germline CDR1 LNHDA, CDR2 SQIVND (reference sequence).

Turning to this clonotype: A single base separates this from a much larger clone, so it may be a read error. The CDR3 end shows no conserved phenylalanine or tryptophan, and so a read error is likely. The chain carries TRBV7-6 and TRBJ1-5, with 11 bases aligning to TRBD1. CDR3 length equals 14 residues. V was pared by 5 bases and J by 7 bases, with 4 bases of the junction left unmatched. Germline-derived CDR1 and CDR2 are SGHVS and FNYEAQ. The CDR3 coding sequence is TGTGCCAGCAGCCCCCGGACAGGGGGCCAGCCCCAGCATTCT. It translates to CASSPRTGGQPQHS.

CDR3 DNA sequence: TGTGCCAGCAGTTACGGACTAGGGGCCGAGCAGTACGTC. Translating gives CASSYGLGAEQYV. This chain connects TRBV12-3 or TRBV12-4 to TRBJ2-7; 7 bases match TRBD2. The CDR3 runs to 13 residues. Trimming removed 4 bases from V and 6 bases from J; junction bases left unmatched: 6.

V gene TRBV10-3 combines with J gene TRBJ2-2; 7 nucleotides agree with TRBD2. The CDR3 runs 15 residues. Trimming at V came to 6 bases and at J to 0 bases, leaving 4 bases not matched to a gene. From germline, CDR1 is ENHRY and CDR2 SYGVKD. Here the CDR3 reads CAISQREANTGELFF. Written as DNA, the CDR3 is TGTGCCATCAGCCAGCGGGAAGCGAACACCGGGGAGCTGTTTTTT.

Ten or more counts support this clonotype. The gene calls are TRBV7-2 and TRBJ2-7; TRBD1 is a possible D gene (6 bases). Germline assignment: CDR1 SGHTA and CDR2 FQGNSA. The CDR3 runs 18 residues. The V end lost 1 base, the J end lost 0 bases, and 19 bases lay between the germline ends. The CDR3 protein is CASSLGSRRDMGSYEQYF. In nucleotides, the CDR3 is TGTGCCAGCAGCTTAGGGTCCCGCCGGGACATGGGCTCCTACGAGCAGTACTTC.

V and J are TRBV12-5 and TRBJ2-5, with D uncertain. The V gene's germline CDR1 is LGHNT and CDR2 FRNRAP. Trimming removed 1 base at V and 5 bases at J, with 14 bases between. The CDR3 is 15 amino acids. CDR3 sequence reads: CASGLDNRAAETQYF. Here the CDR3 DNA reads TGTGCTAGTGGTTTGGACAACCGGGCCGCGGAGACCCAGTACTTC.

V is TRBV4-1 and J is TRBJ2-2; D gene uncertain. This CDR3 has 14 amino acids. Trimming stripped 0 bases from V and 7 bases from J, with 9 bases between. The V gene's germline CDR1 is MGHRA and CDR2 YSYEKL. CDR3 sequence: CASSQEIRIGELFF. The CDR3 nucleotides are TGCGCCAGCAGCCAAGAGATAAGAATCGGGGAGCTGTTTTTT.

This clonotype was seen ten or more times. The V gene is TRBV7-8, the J gene TRBJ1-5; 7 positions agree with TRBD1. The CDR3 runs 15 residues. V lost 2 bases to trimming and J lost 4 bases; unmatched junction nucleotides: 5. The germline V gene encodes CDR1 SGHVS and CDR2 FQNEAQ. Here the CDR3 DNA reads TGTGCCAGCAGCTTAACCGGGACAGAGAATCAGCCCCAGCATTTT. Translating it yields CASSLTGTENQPQHF.

This clonotype was seen ten or more times. The chain employs TRBV6-1 and TRBJ2-7, with a weak D call TRBD1 (5 bases). CDR1 and CDR2 (germline): MNHNS, SASEGT. V lost 6 bases to trimming and J lost 3 bases, with 18 bases between them. The CDR3 sequence is 15 residues long. This CDR3 is CASRPQGPTFYEQYV. CDR3 bases: TGTGCCAGCAGACCCCAGGGCCCCACCTTCTACGAGCAGTACGTC.

This clonotype occurred many times. J is TRBJ2-7 and V is TRBV6-1; 8 bases agree with TRBD2. Germline assignment: CDR1 MNHNS and CDR2 SASEGT. The V and J ends lost 1 base and 2 bases, in that order; junction bases with no gene match: 4. There are 15 residues in the CDR3. In nucleotides, the CDR3 is TGTGCCAGCAGTGAAGTCCGGGGGGGCACCTACGAGCAGTACGTC. It yields the protein CASSEVRGGTYEQYV.

J is TRBJ1-2 and V is TRBV4-1, with D unclear. The CDR3 runs to 14 residues. The V gene lost 0 bases and the J gene lost 8 bases, with 13 bases spanning the gap. The germline V gene has CDR1 MGHRA and CDR2 YSYEKL. The CDR3 region is CASSQEAVFGGYTF. CDR3 in DNA: TGCGCCAGCAGCCAAGAGGCGGTTTTTGGCGGCTACACCTTC.

This clonotype occurred a few times. The CDR3 DNA follows: TGTGCCAGCAGTACACTAGCGGGGCCGGGCACAGATACGCAGTATTTT. Translation: CASSTLAGPGTDTQYF. This chain connects TRBV27 to TRBJ2-3; 10 bases are a match to TRBD2. This CDR3 comprises 16 residues. Looked up from germline, CDR1 is MNHEY and CDR2 is SMNVEV (reference sequence). V shed 5 bases, J shed 1 base, and the junction held 6 bases outside the gene matches.

This chain links TRBV19 with TRBJ2-5; 8 nucleotides line up with TRBD1. The CDR3 has 14 residues. Trimming at V came to 6 bases and at J to 1 base, leaving 4 bases not matched to a gene. Germline values: CDR1 LNHDA, CDR2 SQIVND (reference sequence). The CDR3 loop is CASSHRGFQETQYF. The CDR3 nucleotides read TGTGCCAGTAGCCACAGGGGGTTCCAAGAGACCCAGTACTTC.

This clonotype was seen a few times. One end of the junction does not line up with germline, which may come from a read error. The chain uses TRBV7-7 and TRBJ2-5, with D perhaps being TRBD1 or TRBD2 (6 bases each). CDR3 size: 13 residues. The germline V gene has CDR1 SSHAT and CDR2 FNYEAQ (reference sequence). The CDR3 sequence is CASSYRGVETQYF. The CDR3 bases are TGTGCTAGCAGTTATAGGGGGGTAGAGACCCAGTACTTC.

This chain links TRBV19 with TRBJ1-4; D is unclear. The V and J ends lost 8 bases and 0 bases respectively, with 13 bases between them. The CDR3 extends over 15 amino acids. The germline V gene encodes CDR1 LNHDA and CDR2 SQIVND (reference sequence). CDR3: CASRWQYATNEKLFF. The DNA for the CDR3 is TGTGCCAGTCGGTGGCAGTATGCAACTAATGAAAAACTGTTTTTT.

V usage is TRBV19 and J usage is TRBJ1-2, with D unclear. With 5 bases removed from V and 5 bases from J, the gap between germline ends came to 12 bases. CDR3 length: 13 amino acids. CDR1 and CDR2 (germline): LNHDA, SQIVND (reference sequence). The CDR3 nucleotides are TGTGCCAGTAGTGGCTGGCCGAGGTATGGCTACACCTTC. This encodes CASSGWPRYGYTF.

This clonotype was counted only a few times. The rearrangement joins TRBV20-1 to TRBJ2-7; 14 nucleotides line up with TRBD2. CDR1 and CDR2 from the germline V gene are DFQATT and SNEGSKA (reference sequence). The junction had 19 bases not matched to a gene; V was cut back by 7 bases and J by 2 bases. This CDR3 spans 19 amino acids. The CDR3: CSVLGLAGVLKPSAYEQYF. CDR3 DNA: TGCAGTGTACTGGGACTAGCGGGGGTCCTAAAGCCCTCAGCCTACGAGCAGTACTTC.